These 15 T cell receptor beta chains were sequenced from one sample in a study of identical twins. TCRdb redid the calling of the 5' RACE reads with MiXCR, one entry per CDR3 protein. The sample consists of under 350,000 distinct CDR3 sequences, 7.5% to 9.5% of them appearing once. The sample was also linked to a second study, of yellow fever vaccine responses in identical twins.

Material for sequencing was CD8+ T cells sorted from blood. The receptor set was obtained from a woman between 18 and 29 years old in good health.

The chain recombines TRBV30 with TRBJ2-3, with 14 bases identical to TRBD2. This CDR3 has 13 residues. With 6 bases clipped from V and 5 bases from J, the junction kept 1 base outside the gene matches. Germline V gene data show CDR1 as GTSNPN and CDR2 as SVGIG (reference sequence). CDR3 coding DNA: TGTGCCTGCGGGACTAGCGGGGGAGATACGCAGTATTTT. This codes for CACGTSGGDTQYF.

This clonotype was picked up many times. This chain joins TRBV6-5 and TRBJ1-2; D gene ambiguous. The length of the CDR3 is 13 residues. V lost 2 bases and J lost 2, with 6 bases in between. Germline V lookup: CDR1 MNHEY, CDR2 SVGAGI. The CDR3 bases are TGTGCCAGCAGTTACGCTTTCAACTATGGCTACACCTTC. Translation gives CASSYAFNYGYTF.

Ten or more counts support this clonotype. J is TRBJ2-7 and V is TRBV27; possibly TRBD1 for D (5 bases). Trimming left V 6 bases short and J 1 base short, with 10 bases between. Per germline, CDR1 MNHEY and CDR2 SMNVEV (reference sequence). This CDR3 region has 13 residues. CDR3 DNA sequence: TGTGCCAGCAGATCGGCAGGGTCCTACGAGCAGTACTTC. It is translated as CASRSAGSYEQYF.

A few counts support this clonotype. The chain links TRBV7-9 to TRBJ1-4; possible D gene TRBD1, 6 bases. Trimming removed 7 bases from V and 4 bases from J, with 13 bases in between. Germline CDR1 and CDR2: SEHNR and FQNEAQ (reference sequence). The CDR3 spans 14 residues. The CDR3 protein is CASTPQGGNEKLFF. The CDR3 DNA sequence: TGTGCCAGCACCCCACAGGGAGGTAATGAAAAACTGTTTTTT.

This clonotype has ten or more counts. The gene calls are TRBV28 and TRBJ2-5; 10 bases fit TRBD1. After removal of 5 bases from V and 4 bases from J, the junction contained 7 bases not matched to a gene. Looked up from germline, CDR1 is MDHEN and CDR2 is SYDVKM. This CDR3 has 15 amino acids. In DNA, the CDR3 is TGTGCCAGCAGTCCGGGGACAGGGGAGGCAGAGACCCAGTACTTC. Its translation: CASSPGTGEAETQYF.

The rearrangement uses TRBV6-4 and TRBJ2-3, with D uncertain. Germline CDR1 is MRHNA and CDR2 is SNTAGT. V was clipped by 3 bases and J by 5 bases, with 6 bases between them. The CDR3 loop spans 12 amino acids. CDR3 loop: CASSEAGDTQYF. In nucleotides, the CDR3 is TGTGCCAGCAGTGAGGCAGGAGATACGCAGTATTTT.

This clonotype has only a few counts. CDR3 nucleotides: TGTGCCCTCACCATACAGGAGCACTACGAGCAGTACTTC. Protein: CALTIQEHYEQYF. This chain links TRBV30 with TRBJ2-7; D possibly corresponds to TRBD1 (5 bases). Germline assignment: CDR1 GTSNPN and CDR2 SVGIG (reference sequence). The CDR3 is made up of 13 amino acids. Trimming shortened V by 8 bases and J by 3 bases, and 17 bases separated the two germline ends.

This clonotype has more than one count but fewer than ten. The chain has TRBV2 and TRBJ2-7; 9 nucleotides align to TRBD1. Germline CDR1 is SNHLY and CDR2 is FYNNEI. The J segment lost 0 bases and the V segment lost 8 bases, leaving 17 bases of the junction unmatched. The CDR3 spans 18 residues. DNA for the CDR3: TGTGCCAGCTCGACACACGCCGGGGACAGGGCCTCCTCCTACGAGCAGTACTTC. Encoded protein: CASSTHAGDRASSYEQYF.

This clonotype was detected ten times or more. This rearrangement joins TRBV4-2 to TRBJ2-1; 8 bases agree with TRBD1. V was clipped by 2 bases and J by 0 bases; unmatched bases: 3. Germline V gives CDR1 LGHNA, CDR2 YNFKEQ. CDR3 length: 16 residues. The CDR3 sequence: CASSQNRGSSYNEQFF. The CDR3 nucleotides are TGTGCCAGCAGCCAAAACAGGGGGAGCTCCTACAATGAGCAGTTCTTC.

DNA for the CDR3: TGCGCCAGCAGCCAAGATAGGAGCGGGAGGTTCGAGCAGTACTTC. It yields the protein CASSQDRSGRFEQYF. The V gene is TRBV4-3, the J gene TRBJ2-7, with TRBD2 matching over 9 bases. With V trimmed by 0 bases and J by 6 bases, 6 bases remained unmatched. The CDR3 consists of 15 residues. Germline CDR1 reads LGHNA; CDR2 reads YSLEER.

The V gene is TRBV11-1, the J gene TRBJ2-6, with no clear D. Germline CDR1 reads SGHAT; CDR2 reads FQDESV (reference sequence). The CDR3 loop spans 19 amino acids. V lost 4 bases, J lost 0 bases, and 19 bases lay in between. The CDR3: CASSYTAFHLSSGANVLTF. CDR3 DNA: TGTGCCAGCAGCTATACCGCGTTCCACCTCAGCTCTGGGGCCAACGTCCTGACTTTC.

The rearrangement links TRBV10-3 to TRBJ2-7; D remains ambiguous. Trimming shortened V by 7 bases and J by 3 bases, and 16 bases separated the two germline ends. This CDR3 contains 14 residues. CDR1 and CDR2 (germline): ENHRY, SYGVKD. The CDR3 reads CAITHTIGNYEQYF. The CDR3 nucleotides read TGTGCCATCACCCACACCATAGGGAACTACGAGCAGTACTTC.

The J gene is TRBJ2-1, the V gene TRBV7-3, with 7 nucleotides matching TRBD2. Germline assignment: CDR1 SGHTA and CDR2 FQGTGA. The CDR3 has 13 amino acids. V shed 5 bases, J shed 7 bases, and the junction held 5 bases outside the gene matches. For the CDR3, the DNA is TGTGCCAGCAGCCACGGGGGGAATAATGAGCAGTTCTTC. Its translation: CASSHGGNNEQFF.

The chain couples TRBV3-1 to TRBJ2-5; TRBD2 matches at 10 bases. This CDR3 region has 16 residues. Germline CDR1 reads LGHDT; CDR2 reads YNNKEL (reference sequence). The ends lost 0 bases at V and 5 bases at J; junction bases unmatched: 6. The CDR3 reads CASSQDTGAGGETQYF. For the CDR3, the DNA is TGTGCCAGCAGCCAAGATACCGGAGCGGGGGGGGAGACCCAGTACTTC.

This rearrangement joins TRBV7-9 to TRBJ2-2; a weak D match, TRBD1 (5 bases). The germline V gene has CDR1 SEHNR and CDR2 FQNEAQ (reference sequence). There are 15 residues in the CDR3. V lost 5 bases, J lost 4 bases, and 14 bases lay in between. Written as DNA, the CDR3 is TGTGCCAGCAGCACCAGGGTGTTTGGCACCGGGGAGCTGTTTTTT. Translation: CASSTRVFGTGELFF.